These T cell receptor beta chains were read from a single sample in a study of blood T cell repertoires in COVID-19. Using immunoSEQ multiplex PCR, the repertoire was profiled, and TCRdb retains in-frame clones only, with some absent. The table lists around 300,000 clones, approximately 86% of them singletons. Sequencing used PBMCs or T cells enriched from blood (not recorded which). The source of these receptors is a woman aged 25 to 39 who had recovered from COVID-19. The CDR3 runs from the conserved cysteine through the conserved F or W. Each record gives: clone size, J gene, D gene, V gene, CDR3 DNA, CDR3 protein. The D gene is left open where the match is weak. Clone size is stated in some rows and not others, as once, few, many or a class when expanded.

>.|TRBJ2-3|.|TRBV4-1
TGCGCCAGCAGCCAACTAAGCACAGATACGCAGTATTTT
CASSQLSTDTQYF
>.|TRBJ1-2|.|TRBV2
TGTGCCAGCAAGGAGACAGACTATGGCTACACCTTC
CASKETDYGYTF
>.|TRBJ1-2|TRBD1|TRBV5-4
TGTGCCAGCAGCTTAACAGGGGTTAACTATGGCTACACCTTC
CASSLTGVNYGYTF
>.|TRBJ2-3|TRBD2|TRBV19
TGTGCCAGTAGTCGGGGGGGCACCTCAGATACGCAGTATTTT
CASSRGGTSDTQYF
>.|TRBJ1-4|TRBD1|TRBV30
TGTGCCACCTCAGGGGGCCCTAATGAAAAACTGTTTTTT
CATSGGPNEKLFF
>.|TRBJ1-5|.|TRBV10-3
TGTGCCACCTGGACAGCGACTAGCAATCAGCCCCAGCATTTT
CATWTATSNQPQHF
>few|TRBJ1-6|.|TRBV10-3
TGTGCCATCAGTGCGGGGGGGCGCGGATTCCTAGATTCACCCCTCCACTTT
CAISAGGRGFLDSPLHF
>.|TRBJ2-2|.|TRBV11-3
TGTGCCAGCAGCTCGGGACTCGGAGGGTTTTCGAACACCGGGGAGCTGTTTTTT
CASSSGLGGFSNTGELFF
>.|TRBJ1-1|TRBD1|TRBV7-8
TGTGCCAGCAGCCGTGGGACAGCTTTAGGGGTGAACACTGAAGCTTTCTTT
CASSRGTALGVNTEAFF
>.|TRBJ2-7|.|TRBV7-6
TGTGCCAGCAGCTTTGACGTGGCAGGGGACTACGAGCAGTACTTC
CASSFDVAGDYEQYF
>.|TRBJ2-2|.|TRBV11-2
TGTGCCAGCAGCTTAGGCGGATTCACCGGGGAGCTGTTTTTT
CASSLGGFTGELFF
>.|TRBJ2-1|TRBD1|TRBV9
TGTGCCAGCAGCGTATATGGACAGGGCCCCTACAATGAGCAGTTCTTC
CASSVYGQGPYNEQFF
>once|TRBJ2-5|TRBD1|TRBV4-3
TGCGCCAGCAGCCAAGTGACAGGGGTTCGCCAAGAGACCCAGTACTTC
CASSQVTGVRQETQYF
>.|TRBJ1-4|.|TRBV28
TGTGCCAGCAGTCTCCCGACAGGCCTTAATGAAAAACTGTTTTTT
CASSLPTGLNEKLFF
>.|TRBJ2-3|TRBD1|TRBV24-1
TGTGCCACCTCCGGGGACAGGGGGCGTGGCACAGATACGCAGTATTTT
CATSGDRGRGTDTQYF
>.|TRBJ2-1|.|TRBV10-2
TGCGCCAGCAGTGAGACGAGCTCCTACAATGAGCAGTTCTTC
CASSETSSYNEQFF
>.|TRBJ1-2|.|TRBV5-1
TGCGCCAGCAGCTTGAGCTTCTTCTATGGCTACACCTTC
CASSLSFFYGYTF
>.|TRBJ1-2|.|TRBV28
TGTGCCAGCACTCGGGGCGGGGCCCCCTATGGCTACACCTTC
CASTRGGAPYGYTF
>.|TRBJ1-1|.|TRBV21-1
TGTGCCAGAAGAACAGGGGGCCCTGCTGAAGCTTTCTTT
CARRTGGPAEAFF
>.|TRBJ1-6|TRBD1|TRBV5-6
TGTGCCAGCAGCCAAACCGGGACAGGGCCAAATTCACCCCTCCACTTT
CASSQTGTGPNSPLHF
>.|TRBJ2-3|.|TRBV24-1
TGTGCCACCAGTGGCTCTCAGGGGCCCCTTAGCACAGATACGCAGTATTTT
CATSGSQGPLSTDTQYF
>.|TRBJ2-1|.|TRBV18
TGTGCCAGCTCACCAACAGGGTCCGGCTACAATGAGCAGTTCTTC
CASSPTGSGYNEQFF
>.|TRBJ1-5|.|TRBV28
TGTGCCAGCAGCCCTCTTGGCAATCAGCCCCAGCATTTT
CASSPLGNQPQHF
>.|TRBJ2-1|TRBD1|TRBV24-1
TGTGCCACCAGTGCCTACAGGGGGAATGAGCAGTTCTTC
CATSAYRGNEQFF
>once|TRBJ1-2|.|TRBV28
TGTGCCACCTTCTCACTAGGGTGGGTTGGCTACACCTTC
CATFSLGWVGYTF
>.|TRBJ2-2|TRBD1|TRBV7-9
TGTGCCAACCACCAGGGGGCAGGGAACACCGGGGAGCTGTTTTTT
CANHQGAGNTGELFF
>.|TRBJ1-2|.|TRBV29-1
TGCAGCGTTGAGCTGGCCATGTATGGCTACACCTTC
CSVELAMYGYTF
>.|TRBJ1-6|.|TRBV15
TGTGCCACCAGCATTGGACGGAGGGGACTTCAGGGTTCACCCCTCCACTTT
CATSIGRRGLQGSPLHF
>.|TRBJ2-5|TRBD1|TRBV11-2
TGTGCCAGCAGCTTGAGGACAGGGGGCCTCGAGACCCAGTACTTC
CASSLRTGGLETQYF